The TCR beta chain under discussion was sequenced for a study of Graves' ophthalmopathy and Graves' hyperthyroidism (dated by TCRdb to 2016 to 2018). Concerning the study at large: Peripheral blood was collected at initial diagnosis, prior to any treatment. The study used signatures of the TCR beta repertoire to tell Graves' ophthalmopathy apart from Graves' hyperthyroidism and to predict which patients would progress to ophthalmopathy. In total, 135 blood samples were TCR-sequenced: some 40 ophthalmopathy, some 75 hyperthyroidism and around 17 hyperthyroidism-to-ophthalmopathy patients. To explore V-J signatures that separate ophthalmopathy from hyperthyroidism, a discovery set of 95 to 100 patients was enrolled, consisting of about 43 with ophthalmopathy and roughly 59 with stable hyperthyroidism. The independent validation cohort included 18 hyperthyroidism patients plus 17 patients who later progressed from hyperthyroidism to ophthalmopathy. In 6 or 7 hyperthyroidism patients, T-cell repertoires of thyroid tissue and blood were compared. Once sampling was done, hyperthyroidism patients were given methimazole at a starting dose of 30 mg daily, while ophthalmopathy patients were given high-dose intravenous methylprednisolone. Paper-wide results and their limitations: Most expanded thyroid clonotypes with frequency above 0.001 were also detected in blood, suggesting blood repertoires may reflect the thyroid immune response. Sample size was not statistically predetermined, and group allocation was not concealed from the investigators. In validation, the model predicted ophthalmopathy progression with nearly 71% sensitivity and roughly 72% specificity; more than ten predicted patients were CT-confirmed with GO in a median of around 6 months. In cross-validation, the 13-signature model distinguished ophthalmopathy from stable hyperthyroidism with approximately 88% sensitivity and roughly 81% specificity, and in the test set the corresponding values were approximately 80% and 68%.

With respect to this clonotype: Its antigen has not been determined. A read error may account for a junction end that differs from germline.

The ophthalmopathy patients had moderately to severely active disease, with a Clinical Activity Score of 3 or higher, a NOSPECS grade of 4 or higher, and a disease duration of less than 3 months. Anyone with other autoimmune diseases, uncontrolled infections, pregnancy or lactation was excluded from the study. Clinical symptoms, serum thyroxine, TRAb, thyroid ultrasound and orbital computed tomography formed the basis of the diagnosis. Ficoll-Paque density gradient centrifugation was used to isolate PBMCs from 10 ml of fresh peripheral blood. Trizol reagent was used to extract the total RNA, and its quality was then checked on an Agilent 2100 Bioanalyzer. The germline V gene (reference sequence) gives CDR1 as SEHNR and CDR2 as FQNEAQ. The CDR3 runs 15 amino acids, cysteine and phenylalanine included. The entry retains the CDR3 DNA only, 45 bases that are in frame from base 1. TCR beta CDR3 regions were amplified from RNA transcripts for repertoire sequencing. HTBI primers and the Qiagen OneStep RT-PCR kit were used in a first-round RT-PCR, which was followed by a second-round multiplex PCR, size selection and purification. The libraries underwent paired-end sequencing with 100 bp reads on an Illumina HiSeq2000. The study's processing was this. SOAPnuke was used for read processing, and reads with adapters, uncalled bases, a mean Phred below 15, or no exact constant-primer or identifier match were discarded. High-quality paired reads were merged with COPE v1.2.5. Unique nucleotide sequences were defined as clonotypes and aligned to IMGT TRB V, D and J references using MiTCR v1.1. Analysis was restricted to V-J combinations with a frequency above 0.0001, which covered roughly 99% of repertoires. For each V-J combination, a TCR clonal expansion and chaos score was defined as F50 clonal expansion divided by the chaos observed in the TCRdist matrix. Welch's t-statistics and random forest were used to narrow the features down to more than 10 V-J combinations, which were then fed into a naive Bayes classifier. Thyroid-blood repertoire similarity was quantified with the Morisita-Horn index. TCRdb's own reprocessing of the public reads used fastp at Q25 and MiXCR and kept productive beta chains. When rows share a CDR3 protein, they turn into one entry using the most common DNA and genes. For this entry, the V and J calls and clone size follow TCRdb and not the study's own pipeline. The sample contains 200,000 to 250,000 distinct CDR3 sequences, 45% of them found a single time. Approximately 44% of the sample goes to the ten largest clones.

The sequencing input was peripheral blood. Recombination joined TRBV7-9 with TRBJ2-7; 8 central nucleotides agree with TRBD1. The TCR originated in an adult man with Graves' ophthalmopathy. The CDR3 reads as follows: CASGLGQGAMYEQYF. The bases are TGTGCCAGCGGCTTAGGGCAGGGGGCAATGTACGAGCAGTACTTC. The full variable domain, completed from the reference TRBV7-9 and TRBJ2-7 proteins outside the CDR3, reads DTGVSQNPRHKITKRGQNVTFRCDPISEHNRLYWYRQTLGQGPEFLTYFQNEAQLEKSRLLSDRFSAERPKGSFSTLEIQRTEQGDSAMYLCASGLGQGAMYEQYFGPGTRLTVT.